The sequence of this T cell receptor (beta chain) was determined in a study of early T cells in non-severe SARS-CoV-2 infection. Study summary: Alpha and beta chains were unpaired, from unsorted whole-blood bulk RNA. Broader study findings: The matching step, a VDJdb search, favored anti-spike CD8 responses and missed private and CD4 specificities.

The TCR library protocol was used to attach unique molecular identifiers. These identifiers were attached to individual cDNA molecules. TCRdb processed the 5' RACE reads anew with MiXCR; each CDR3 protein has one entry. The table has roughly 54,000 distinct CDR3 sequences, about 12% seen once. Of note for this clonotype: Antigen: not known.

The CDR3 runs to 18 residues. The ends were cut back, 5 bases at V and 7 bases at J, with 28 bases in the middle. The V gene's germline CDR1 is SGHTA and CDR2 FQGNSA. What was sequenced was whole blood. The TCR was taken from an adult who was a healthcare worker with PCR-confirmed SARS-CoV-2 infection or an uninfected control (not recorded which). This rearrangement joins TRBV7-2 to TRBJ2-3; maybe TRBD2 (9 bases). CDR3 in amino acids: CASSQTGALAGRTNTQYF. In DNA form, the CDR3 reads TGTGCCAGCAGCCAGACAGGGGCACTAGCGGGCCGCACGAATACGCAGTATTTT.